This entry lists 4 T cell receptor beta chains sequenced from one sample in a study of blood T cell repertoires in COVID-19 (dated by TCRdb to between 2020 and 2021). Library preparation employed the immunoSEQ multiplex PCR assay. Held by TCRdb, this immuneACCESS table contains in-frame sequences only and omits some clones. Under half of the omission traces to an unresolved V gene where checked; the cause of the rest is unknown. Counted in this sample were some 89,000 clones; around 80% of them appeared once. About 6.5% of the sample is held by the ten biggest clonotypes. Sequencing was performed on peripheral blood. The receptors derive from a man aged 65 to 79 with acute or convalescent COVID-19.

The chain is built from TRBV15 and TRBJ1-3; no clear D. CDR1 is LNHNV and CDR2 is YYDKDF in the germline V gene (reference sequence). Trimming removed 0 bases at V and 0 bases at J, with 9 bases between. The length of the CDR3 is 16 residues. The CDR3 protein is CATSRELGDSGNTIYF. CDR3 DNA: TGTGCCACCAGCAGAGAACTCGGAGACTCTGGAAACACCATATATTTT.

This chain connects TRBV10-3 to TRBJ1-1; maybe TRBD1 (5 bases). The V gene's germline CDR1 is ENHRY and CDR2 SYGVKD. Between the trimmed V and J ends, which lost 4 bases and 1 base, there was a span of 16 bases. The CDR3 consists of 16 residues. CDR3 protein: CAISAGGAGRNTEAFF. The CDR3 region has the DNA TGTGCCATCAGTGCAGGTGGGGCAGGGCGGAACACTGAAGCTTTCTTT.

V and J are TRBV5-6 and TRBJ1-4; unclear D gene. With 0 bases removed from V and 3 bases from J, the gap between germline ends came to 6 bases. From germline, CDR1 is SGHDT and CDR2 YYEEEE. The CDR3 length is 14 residues. Here the CDR3 DNA reads TGTGCCAGCAGCTTGGACCAGTCTAATGAAAAACTGTTTTTT. This codes for CASSLDQSNEKLFF.

This chain connects TRBV29-1 to TRBJ1-5; D is possibly TRBD1 (6 bases). Trimming left V 4 bases short and J 4 bases short, with 8 bases between. Per germline, CDR1 SQVTM and CDR2 ANQGSEA. The CDR3 extends over 12 amino acids. The CDR3 sequence is CSVGTANQPQHF. CDR3 DNA sequence: TGCAGCGTTGGGACAGCTAATCAGCCCCAGCATTTT.